These 2 T cell receptor beta chains came from one sample sequenced in a study of beta chain features in type 1 diabetes. Sequenced material consisted of expressed TCRB transcripts (all of the isolated RNA was reverse transcribed). The assay was immunoSEQ multiplex PCR, and TCRdb's table has in-frame clones only and misses some. The table includes 970,000 or so clones, roughly a sixth detected once. The source material was naive CD4+ T cells from blood. Every receptor here comes from a woman aged 18 to 35 in good health.

This clone was seen a few times. J is TRBJ2-1 and V is TRBV10-3; 7 bases agree with TRBD1. Germline V gives CDR1 ENHRY, CDR2 SYGVKD. The CDR3 consists of 16 residues. The J segment lost 4 bases and the V segment lost 2 bases, leaving 8 bases of the junction unmatched. CDR3 in amino acids: CAISEHRGFTYNEQFF. Written as DNA, the CDR3 is TGTGCCATCAGTGAGCACAGGGGCTTTACTTACAATGAGCAGTTCTTC.

This clone was seen more than once but under ten times. The rearrangement uses TRBV25-1 and TRBJ1-1; D is unclear. The CDR3 extends over 14 amino acids. Per the germline V gene, CDR1 is MGHDK and CDR2 is SYGVNS. The germline V and J ends were trimmed by 4 bases and 7 bases, with 16 bases remaining between them. In DNA form, the CDR3 reads TGTGCCAGCAGTGCCCGCACAGTCAATGGTGAAGCTTTCTTT. Amino acid sequence: CASSARTVNGEAFF.